One and the same sample provided the 23 T cell receptor beta chains below, sequenced in a study of neurological immune-mediated disorders. Using its own MiXCR run on the 5' RACE reads, TCRdb lists one record per CDR3 protein. The table shows just over 95,000 distinct CDR3 sequences, with 3.5% occurring only once. Material for sequencing was PBMCs. The receptors stem from a woman between 18 and 29 years old with multiple sclerosis.

This clonotype came up many times. The J gene is TRBJ1-6, the V gene TRBV18; tentative D call: TRBD1 (6 bases). Deletions cut 3 bases from V and 9 bases from J, with 15 bases between. The CDR3 runs to 15 residues. CDR1 and CDR2 from the germline V gene are KGHSH and LQKENI. CDR3 DNA sequence: TGTGCCAGCTCACCGGGGGACACTCAATCTTCACCCCTCCACTTT. Protein: CASSPGDTQSSPLHF.

This clonotype showed up many times. The chain is built from TRBV20-1 and TRBJ1-3; D is undetermined. Germline V CDR1 and CDR2: DFQATT, SNEGSKA (reference sequence). The CDR3 is 14 amino acids. The V end lost 4 bases, the J end lost 3 bases, and 13 bases lay between the germline ends. In nucleotides, the CDR3 is TGCAGTGCTACCAACCGAGATCATGGAAACACCATATATTTT. Protein product: CSATNRDHGNTIYF.

The sample holds many counts of this clonotype. Germline and junction disagree at one end, which may indicate a read error. The chain combines TRBV12-3 or TRBV12-4 with TRBJ1-2, with 8 bases matching TRBD1. The CDR3 covers 15 residues. The CDR3 loop reads CASSLGDRPNYGYTF. CDR3 DNA: TGTGCCAGCAGTTTAGGGGACAGGCCTAATTATGGCTACACCTTC.

Many counts were recorded for this clonotype. The chain couples TRBV5-1 to TRBJ2-2; D is uncertain. The CDR3 covers 11 residues. V gave up 7 bases and J gave up 5 bases, with 6 bases separating them. Germline lookup yields CDR1 SGHRS and CDR2 YFSETQ. The DNA for the CDR3 is TGCGCCAGCTCGGCAACCGGGGAGCTGTTTTTT. Residues: CASSATGELFF.

This clonotype was detected ten times or more. The V and J genes are TRBV12-3 or TRBV12-4 and TRBJ1-1; D gene ambiguous. The CDR3 extends over 14 amino acids. V was clipped by 3 bases and J by 0 bases, with 8 bases between them. The CDR3 coding sequence is TGTGCCAGCAGTTTCGGAACATTGAACACTGAAGCTTTCTTT. The encoded protein is CASSFGTLNTEAFF.

This clonotype was picked up many times. This sequence joins TRBV6-5 and TRBJ2-7; D possibly matches TRBD1 or TRBD2 (5 bases each). Per germline, CDR1 MNHEY and CDR2 SVGAGI. The CDR3 length is 18 residues. Trimming shortened V by 2 bases and J by 2 bases, and 22 bases separated the two germline ends. CDR3 coding DNA: TGTGCCAGCAGTTACGAATTTATGGGGGACCTAGGGACCTACGAGCAGTACTTC. It yields the protein CASSYEFMGDLGTYEQYF.

This clonotype was seen at least ten times. The chain couples TRBV24-1 to TRBJ1-2; D is unresolved. The CDR3 loop spans 13 amino acids. CDR1 and CDR2 from the germline V gene are KGHDR and SFDVKD. Trimming pared 1 base from V and 2 bases from J, leaving 4 bases between. The CDR3 sequence is CATSDFWNYGYTF. The CDR3 DNA is TGTGCCACCAGTGATTTCTGGAACTATGGCTACACCTTC.

This clonotype was seen many times. The rearrangement joins TRBV7-6 to TRBJ1-2; no reliable D call. The germline V gene encodes CDR1 SGHVS and CDR2 FNYEAQ. Trimming shortened V by 10 bases and J by 4 bases, and 16 bases separated the two germline ends. The CDR3 loop spans 13 amino acids. The CDR3 nucleotides are TGTGCCATATCGGACTTAAAGACCTATGGCTACACCTTC. Protein: CAISDLKTYGYTF.

There are a few counts of this clonotype. The chain carries TRBV12-3 or TRBV12-4 and TRBJ2-2, with D possibly matching TRBD2 (6 bases). V was clipped by 6 bases and J by 7 bases, with 9 bases between them. This CDR3 comprises 12 residues. The CDR3 is CASRRLVGELFF. The CDR3 DNA sequence: TGTGCCAGCAGACGACTAGTCGGGGAGCTGTTTTTT.

This clonotype was picked up many times. V and J are TRBV30 and TRBJ2-2, with D possibly matching TRBD2 (6 bases). CDR1 and CDR2 (germline): GTSNPN, SVGIG (reference sequence). The ends were cut back, 0 bases at V and 4 bases at J, with 15 bases in the middle. This CDR3 spans 16 amino acids. DNA for the CDR3: TGTGCCTGGAGTGTACTGCGCGGGGTCGGCACCGGGGAGCTGTTTTTT. This translates into CAWSVLRGVGTGELFF.

A word on this clonotype: Likely a read error: the CDR3 ends without its conserved phenylalanine or tryptophan. The CDR3 bases are TGTGCCAGCAGCACTGGGGCCAACGTCCTGACTAAC. This encodes CASSTGANVLTN. This chain joins TRBV12-3 or TRBV12-4 and TRBJ2-6, with D hard to call. CDR3 size: 12 residues. The V gene lost 6 bases and the J gene lost 2 bases, with 2 bases spanning the gap.

This clonotype was counted a few times. One end of the junction is discordant with germline, which a read error may explain. CDR3 amino acids: CASSPQAEMSSYNSPLNF. The DNA for the CDR3 is TGTGCCAGCAGCCCTCAGGCGGAGATGAGCTCCTATAATTCACCCCTCAACTTT. The chain joins TRBV4-2 to TRBJ1-6; the D is unclear. CDR3 length: 18 residues. CDR1 is LGHNA and CDR2 is YNFKEQ in the germline V gene.

This clonotype was counted at least ten times. The V gene is TRBV19, the J gene TRBJ1-1; TRBD1 is a possible D gene (5 bases). The germline V and J ends were trimmed by 8 bases and 1 base, with 23 bases remaining between them. CDR1 is LNHDA, CDR2 SQIVND, per germline (reference sequence). CDR3 length: 17 amino acids. CDR3: CASYGLTTGRKNTEAFF. The CDR3 DNA reads TGTGCCAGTTACGGGCTTACAACGGGACGCAAGAACACTGAAGCTTTCTTT. The full variable domain, rest sourced from reference TRBV19 and TRBJ1-1, is DGGITQSPKYLFRKEGQNVTLSCEQNLNHDAMYWYRQDPGQGLRLIYYSQIVNDFQKGDIAEGYSVSREKKESFPLTVTSAQKNPTAFYLCASYGLTTGRKNTEAFFGQGTRLTVV.

In this sample, this clonotype turned up many times. The V and J genes are TRBV5-1 and TRBJ2-7; a weak D match, TRBD2 (6 bases). V lost 0 bases, J lost 5 bases, and 15 bases lay in between. Germline assignment: CDR1 SGHRS and CDR2 YFSETQ. The CDR3 runs 15 residues. The DNA of the CDR3 is TGCGCCAGCAGCTTGGCCGGGGGTGGGCCAAACGAGCAGTACTTC. Translating gives CASSLAGGGPNEQYF.

Comments on this clonotype: With a much larger clone just one base away, this may be a read error. This sequence joins TRBV5-1 and TRBJ1-6; D uncertain. Germline values: CDR1 SGHRS, CDR2 YFSETQ. This CDR3 spans 13 amino acids. CDR3 loop: CASSSRNNSPLNF. Written as DNA, the CDR3 is TGCGCCAGCAGCTCGAGAAATAATTCACCCCTCAACTTT.

This clonotype appeared many times. The CDR3 region is CASNNGDKGFF. As DNA, the CDR3 is TGTGCCAGCAACAACGGGGACAAGGGGTTCTTC. The rearrangement joins TRBV6-2 or TRBV6-3 to TRBJ2-1; tentatively, D is TRBD1 (6 bases). Trimming took 7 bases from V and 15 from J, leaving 16 bases between them. From germline, CDR1 is MNHEY and CDR2 SVGEGT. This CDR3 has 11 residues.

This clonotype was observed many times. This sequence joins TRBV5-1 and TRBJ2-7; D tentatively fits TRBD1 or TRBD2 (5 bases each). The CDR3 runs to 14 residues. The V end lost 2 bases, the J end lost 0 bases, and 9 bases lay between the germline ends. Germline V CDR1 and CDR2: SGHRS, YFSETQ. The CDR3 sequence is CASSFGTASYEQYF. The CDR3 DNA sequence: TGCGCCAGCAGCTTTGGGACGGCCTCCTACGAGCAGTACTTC.

This clonotype was found many times. The chain uses TRBV6-1 and TRBJ2-7; 9 positions agree with TRBD2. CDR1 is MNHNS, CDR2 SASEGT, per germline. The length of the CDR3 is 15 residues. V lost 7 bases, J lost 2 bases, and 9 bases stayed unmatched. The CDR3 DNA sequence: TGTGCCAGCAATACTGATCCTAGCGGGACCTACGAGCAGTACTTC. Protein product: CASNTDPSGTYEQYF.

Many counts were recorded for this clonotype. CDR3 loop: CASTDRGLGETQYF. The DNA for the CDR3 is TGCGCCAGCACCGACAGGGGATTAGGAGAGACCCAGTACTTC. V gene TRBV5-1 combines with J gene TRBJ2-5, with 8 nucleotides matching TRBD1. Germline CDR1 and CDR2: SGHRS and YFSETQ. J was trimmed by 4 bases and V by 6 bases; bases with no gene match: 8. The CDR3 runs 14 residues. Filled out from reference TRBV5-1 and TRBJ2-5, the complete variable domain reads KAGVTQTPRYLIKTRGQQVTLSCSPISGHRSVSWYQQTPGQGLQFLFEYFSETQRNKGNFPGRFSGRQFSNSRSEMNVSTLELGDSALYLCASTDRGLGETQYFGPGTRLLVL.

The table lists this clonotype with many counts. This rearrangement joins TRBV3-1 to TRBJ2-7; perhaps TRBD1 as D (6 bases). CDR3 length: 13 amino acids. Germline CDR1 LGHDT, CDR2 YNNKEL (reference sequence). Trimming took off 1 base at V and 5 bases at J, with 9 bases between the two ends. The CDR3 sequence is CASSQGNRDEQYF. As DNA, the CDR3 is TGTGCCAGCAGCCAAGGAAACAGGGACGAGCAGTACTTC.

The sample holds many counts of this clonotype. The chain has TRBV10-3 and TRBJ2-5, with 8 bases aligning to TRBD1. The trim removed 6 bases at V and 1 base at J, leaving 1 base unmatched. Germline V gene lookup returns CDR1 ENHRY and CDR2 SYGVKD. The CDR3 has 13 residues. The CDR3 DNA is TGTGCCATCAGGGGGACAGGCCAAGAGACCCAGTACTTC. Its protein product is CAIRGTGQETQYF.

This clonotype has ten or more counts. The chain has TRBV5-1 and TRBJ1-2; D uncertain. V was shortened by 4 bases and J by 8 bases, with 15 bases between the two germline ends. Germline values: CDR1 SGHRS, CDR2 YFSETQ. The CDR3 is made up of 13 amino acids. The CDR3 region is CASSDAGVRGYTF. The CDR3 DNA follows: TGCGCCAGCAGCGACGCGGGAGTAAGAGGCTACACCTTC.

This clonotype was counted at least ten times. CDR3 loop: CASRRTASLGEKLFF. The CDR3 nucleotides read TGTGCCAGCAGACGGACAGCATCCTTGGGTGAAAAACTGTTTTTT. The chain recombines TRBV5-8 with TRBJ1-4; perhaps TRBD1 as D (6 bases). Trimming pared 5 bases from V and 7 bases from J, leaving 18 bases between. CDR3 length: 15 residues. Germline values: CDR1 SGHTS, CDR2 YDEGEE.